This TCR beta chain derives from a study of T cells in Graves' hyperthyroidism and ophthalmopathy. This clonotype was seen only a few times. RNA transcripts yielded amplified TCR beta CDR3 regions. Using the HTBI primer set, a first-round RT-PCR was run on the TCR CDR3. TCRdb ran MiXCR on the multiplex PCR reads and lists one entry per CDR3 protein. Among 350,000 or so distinct CDR3 sequences listed, 15% to 20% were seen once. With a duration under 2 months, the hyperthyroidism was newly diagnosed in patients aged 18 to 65. This CDR3 is built from 15 residues. Per the germline V gene, CDR1 is DFQATT and CDR2 is SNEGSKA (reference sequence). J lost 5 bases, V lost 4 bases, and 12 bases had no gene match.

The receptor's source is a woman in her fifties or sixties with Graves' hyperthyroidism. The gene calls are TRBV20-1 and TRBJ1-1; 8 nucleotides agree with TRBD1. Sequences were obtained from blood. CDR3 coding DNA: TGCAGTGCTACAGGGGGCGCACAGGGGTTAACTGAAGCTTTCTTT. Its translation is CSATGGAQGLTEAFF.